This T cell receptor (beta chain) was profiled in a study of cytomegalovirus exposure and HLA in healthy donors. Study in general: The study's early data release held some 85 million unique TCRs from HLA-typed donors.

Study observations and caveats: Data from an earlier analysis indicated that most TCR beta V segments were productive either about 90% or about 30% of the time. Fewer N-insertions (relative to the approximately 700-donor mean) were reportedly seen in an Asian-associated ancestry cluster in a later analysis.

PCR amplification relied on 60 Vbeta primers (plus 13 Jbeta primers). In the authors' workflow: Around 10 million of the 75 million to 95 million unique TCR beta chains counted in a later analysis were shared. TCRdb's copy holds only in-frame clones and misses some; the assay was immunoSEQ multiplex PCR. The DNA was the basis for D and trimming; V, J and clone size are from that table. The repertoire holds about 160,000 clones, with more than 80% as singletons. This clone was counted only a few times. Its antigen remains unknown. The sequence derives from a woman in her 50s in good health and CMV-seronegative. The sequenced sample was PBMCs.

CDR3 DNA sequence: TGTGCCAGCAGTTACACGCGGACAAAAGGGGGCTACACCTTC. Amino acids: CASSYTRTKGGYTF. The J gene is TRBJ1-2, the V gene TRBV6-6, with D possibly being TRBD1 (5 bases). Germline CDR1 and CDR2: MNHNY and SVGAGI (reference sequence). V dropped 2 bases and J dropped 8 bases, with 15 bases sitting between them. The CDR3 sequence is 14 residues long.